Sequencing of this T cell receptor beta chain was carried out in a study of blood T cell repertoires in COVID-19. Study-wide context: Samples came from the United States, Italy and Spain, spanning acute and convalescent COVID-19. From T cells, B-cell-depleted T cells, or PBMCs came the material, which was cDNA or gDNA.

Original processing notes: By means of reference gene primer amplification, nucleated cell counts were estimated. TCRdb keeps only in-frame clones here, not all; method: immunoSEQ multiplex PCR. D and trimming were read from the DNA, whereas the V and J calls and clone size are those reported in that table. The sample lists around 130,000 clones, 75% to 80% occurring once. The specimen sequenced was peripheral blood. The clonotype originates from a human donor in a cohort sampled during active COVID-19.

In nucleotides, the CDR3 is TGTGCCAGCAGCCAAATCGGACAGAACACTGAAGCTTTCTTT. This translates into CASSQIGQNTEAFF. This rearrangement joins TRBV5-4 to TRBJ1-1; TRBD1 is a possible D gene (5 bases). Trimming removed 4 bases at V and 1 base at J, with 11 bases between. This CDR3 spans 14 amino acids. Germline V CDR1 and CDR2: SGHNT, YYREEE (reference sequence).